The T cell receptor (beta chain) under discussion was sequenced for a study of PD-1 blockade in classical Hodgkin lymphoma (dated by TCRdb to 2020 to 2021). In the study overall: The study used TCR beta sequencing and CyTOF to define a peripheral blood immune signature of response to PD-1 blockade in classical Hodgkin lymphoma.

Genomic DNA was extracted with the Qiagen DNeasy kit from unsorted PBMCs and from negatively selected CD4+ and CD8+ fractions. TCR beta CDR3 regions were subjected to amplification by immunoSEQ multiplex PCR with primers that anneal to V and J segments. A synthetic immune receptor repertoire was used to minimize amplification bias, and any residual bias was removed computationally once sequencing was done. The published analysis was carried out like this. Repertoire diversity was quantified as the Shannon entropy index using custom Python scripts. Unsorted, CD4+ and CD8+ repertoires were examined separately, except in combined analyses, for which CD4+ and CD8+ sequences were merged in silico. As stored in TCRdb, this immuneACCESS dataset retains in-frame rearrangements with V and J assigned. A fraction of the clones does not appear; measured against another copy, unresolved V genes explain less than half of the discrepancy, and the remainder lacks a known reason. V and J calls and clone size are as listed in that table; D and trimming were resolved from the DNA. Within this sample are some 28,000 clones, with approximately 91% of them counted one time only. The ten largest clonotypes hold roughly 3.8% of the sample.

The paper as a whole reports these results and caveats: The study was limited to a single clinical trial cohort, and causes of repertoire differences, possibly disease activity or prior therapy, remained undefined. Baseline TCR diversity was reported to be lower in newly diagnosed patients than in healthy donors and to be lower still in relapsed/refractory patients.

The CDR3 holds 12 amino acids from the cysteine to the phenylalanine. Left in the record is the CDR3 DNA by itself, 36 bases read in frame from the first base. V is trimmed back by 5 bases and J by 8 bases, and the junction contains 7 bases that no gene match accounts for. The germline V gene supplies CDR1 SQVTM and CDR2 ANQGSEA. As to this clone: It has no known antigen specificity. The record has no base qualities; no much larger clone is one base away.

According to the study, the label for this sample's time point signals: newly diagnosed, previously untreated cHL patient sample. As a comparison group for the relapsed/refractory trial patients, PBMCs were sequenced from patients with newly diagnosed, previously untreated classical Hodgkin lymphoma. After peripheral blood was drawn into 8 mL Vacutainer Cell Preparation Tubes, PBMCs were isolated by centrifugation and then cryopreserved. The material sequenced was peripheral blood mononuclear cells (PBMCs). Recombination connected TRBV29-1 to TRBJ1-1; 8 central bases correspond to TRBD1. This TCR was recovered from a human donor with classical Hodgkin lymphoma. Read as DNA, the sequence is TGCAGCGTTACCGAGGACAGGGCGGAAGCTTTCTTT. It translates to CSVTEDRAEAFF. Reference TRBV29-1 and TRBJ1-1 proteins supply the regions before and after the CDR3; the full variable domain is: SAVISQKPSRDICQRGTSLTIQCQVDSQVTMMFWYRQQPGQSLTLIATANQGSEATYESGFVIDKFPISRPNLTFSTLTVSNMSPEDSSIYLCSVTEDRAEAFFGQGTRLTVV.